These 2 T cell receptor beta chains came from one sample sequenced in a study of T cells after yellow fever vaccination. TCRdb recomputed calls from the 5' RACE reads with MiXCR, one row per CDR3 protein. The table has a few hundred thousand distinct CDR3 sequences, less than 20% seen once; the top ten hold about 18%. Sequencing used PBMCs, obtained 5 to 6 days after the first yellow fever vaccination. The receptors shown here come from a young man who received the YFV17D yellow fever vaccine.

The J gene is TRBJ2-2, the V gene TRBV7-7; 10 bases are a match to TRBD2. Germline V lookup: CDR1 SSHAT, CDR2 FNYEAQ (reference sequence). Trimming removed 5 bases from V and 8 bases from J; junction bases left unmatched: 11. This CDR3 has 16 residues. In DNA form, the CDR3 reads TGTGCCAGCAGCCCAGCGGGGGGGGGTGCCGCGGGGGAGCTGTTTTTT. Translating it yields CASSPAGGGAAGELFF.

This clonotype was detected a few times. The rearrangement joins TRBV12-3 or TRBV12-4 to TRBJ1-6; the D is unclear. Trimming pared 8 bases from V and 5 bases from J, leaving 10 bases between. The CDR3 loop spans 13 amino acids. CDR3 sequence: CASGLLNNSPLHF. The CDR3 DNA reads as TGTGCCAGCGGACTTCTAAATAATTCACCCCTCCACTTT.